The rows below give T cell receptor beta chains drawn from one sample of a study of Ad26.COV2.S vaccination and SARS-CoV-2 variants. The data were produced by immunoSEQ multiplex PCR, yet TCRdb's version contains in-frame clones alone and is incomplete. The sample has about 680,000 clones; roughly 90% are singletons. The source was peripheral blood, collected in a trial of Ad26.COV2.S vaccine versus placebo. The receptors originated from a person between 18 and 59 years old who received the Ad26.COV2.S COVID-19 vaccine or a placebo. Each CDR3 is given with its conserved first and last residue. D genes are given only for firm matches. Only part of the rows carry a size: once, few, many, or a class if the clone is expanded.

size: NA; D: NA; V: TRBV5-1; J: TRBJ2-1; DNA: TGCGCCAGCAGCATAGGAGGGAGCAACAATGAGCAGTTCTTC; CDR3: CASSIGGSNNEQFF
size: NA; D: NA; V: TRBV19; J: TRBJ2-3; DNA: TGTGCCAGTAGTATGGGGACGTTCACAGATACGCAGTATTTT; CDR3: CASSMGTFTDTQYF
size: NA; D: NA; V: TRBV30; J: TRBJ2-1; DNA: TGTGCCTGGCTTACTCTGCGTGGCTCCTACAATGAGCAGTTCTTC; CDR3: CAWLTLRGSYNEQFF
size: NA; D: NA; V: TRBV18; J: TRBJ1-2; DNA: TGTGCCAGCTCAGACCGCGCGGGCGGCTACACCTTC; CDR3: CASSDRAGGYTF
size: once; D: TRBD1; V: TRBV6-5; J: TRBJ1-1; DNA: TGTGCCAGCAAAATACAGGGGGCTGGCTCTGAAGCTTTCTTT; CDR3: CASKIQGAGSEAFF
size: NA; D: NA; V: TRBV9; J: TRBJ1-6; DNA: TGTGCCAGCAGCGTGCGGGGGGGGAATTCACCCCTCCACTTT; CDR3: CASSVRGGNSPLHF
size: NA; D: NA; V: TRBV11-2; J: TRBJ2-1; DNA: TGTGCCAGCAGCTTAGTAGGGGCCCCCTACAATGAGCAGTTCTTC; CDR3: CASSLVGAPYNEQFF
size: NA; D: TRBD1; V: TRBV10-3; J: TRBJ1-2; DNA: TGTGCCATCAGTGAACCCAAACAGGGGGTAGACTATGGCTACACCTTC; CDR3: CAISEPKQGVDYGYTF
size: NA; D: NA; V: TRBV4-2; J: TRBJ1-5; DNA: TGTGCCAGCAGCCAAGGACAATCTAGCAATCAGCCCCAGCATTTT; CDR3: CASSQGQSSNQPQHF
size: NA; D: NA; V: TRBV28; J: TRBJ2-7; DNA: TGTGCCAGCAGCCCCACGGGGAGCGAGCAGTACTTC; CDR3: CASSPTGSEQYF
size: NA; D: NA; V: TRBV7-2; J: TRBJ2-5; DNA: TGTGCCAGCAGCTTAGCGGGTGCTCAAGAGACCCAGTACTTC; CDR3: CASSLAGAQETQYF
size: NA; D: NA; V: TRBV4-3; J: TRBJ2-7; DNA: TGCGCCAGCAGCCAAGATTCGTCCCCAGCCTACGAGCAGTACTTC; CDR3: CASSQDSSPAYEQYF
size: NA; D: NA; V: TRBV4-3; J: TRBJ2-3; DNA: TGCGCCAGCAGCCAAGATCGCGCCTCGAATCCAGATACGCAGTATTTT; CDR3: CASSQDRASNPDTQYF
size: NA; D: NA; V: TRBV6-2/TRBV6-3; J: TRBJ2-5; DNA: TGTGCCAGCAGTCAGGAAGGGATGTACCAAGAGACCCAGTACTTC; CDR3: CASSQEGMYQETQYF
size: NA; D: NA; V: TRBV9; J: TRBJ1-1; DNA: TGTGCCAGCAGCGGTATCGGGACTGAAGCTTTCTTT; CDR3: CASSGIGTEAFF
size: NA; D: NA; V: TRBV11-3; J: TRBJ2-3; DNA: TGTGCCAGCAGCTTAGCGGCGGGGGCCACAGATACGCAGTATTTT; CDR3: CASSLAAGATDTQYF
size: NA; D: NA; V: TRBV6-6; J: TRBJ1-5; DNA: TGTGCCAGCTACTCCAAGGGAGTCTCAGATCAGCCCCAGCATTTT; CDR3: CASYSKGVSDQPQHF
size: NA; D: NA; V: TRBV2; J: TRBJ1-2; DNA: TGTGCCACCTCGACGGAATCCAACTATGGCTACACCTTC; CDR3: CATSTESNYGYTF
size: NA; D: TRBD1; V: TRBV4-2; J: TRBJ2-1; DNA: TGTGCCAGCAGCCAGACAACTCACCGGGACAGGGTTGCCAATGAGCAGTTCTTC; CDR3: CASSQTTHRDRVANEQFF
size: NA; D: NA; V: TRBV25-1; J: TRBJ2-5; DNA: TGTGCCAGCACCAAAGAGGCCGAGGAGACCCAGTACTTC; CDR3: CASTKEAEETQYF